This section outlines one T cell receptor beta chain sequence together with its context. Antigen: not known. V lost 3 bases to trimming and J lost 1 base, with 9 bases between them. This CDR3 contains 14 residues. Germline V CDR1 and CDR2: LGHDT, YNNKEL (reference sequence). Primers used in a second PCR of about 7 to 12 cycles were a sample-barcoded 5' primer and a J-beta primer mix. From the 5' RACE reads, TCRdb called clonotypes with MiXCR, one entry per CDR3 protein. The table lists over 1,500,000 distinct CDR3 sequences, 49% of them singletons. The sample belongs to a study of blood T cells in healthy people across ages. Each sample had at least 6 million PBMCs isolated. Points from the study as a whole: A strong correlation was found between TCR beta diversity and the percentage of naive T cells. Changes in expanded clonotypes were possibly confounded, as the CMV status of donors was unknown.

Sequencing input: blood. This sequence joins TRBV3-1 and TRBJ1-2; D is uncertain. This clonotype was obtained from a woman aged 40 to 50 in good health. The CDR3 is CASSQAGLNYGYTF. CDR3 nucleotides: TGTGCCAGCAGCCAGGCTGGACTTAACTATGGCTACACCTTC.